Reported below is one T cell receptor (beta chain). Treatment meaning: oral pan-JAK inhibitor, 5-10 mg twice daily. The sample is drawn from a study of CD8+ T cells in alopecia areata. V was pared by 5 bases and J by 2 bases, with 8 bases between. Germline CDR1 is SEHNR and CDR2 is FQNEAQ (reference sequence). The CDR3 runs 13 residues. RNA was extracted and reverse transcribed into cDNA as the sequencing template. Assay: immunoSEQ multiplex PCR; the TCRdb copy retains only in-frame clones and omits some. Of 93,000 or so clones listed, approximately 84% are singletons. The receptor was isolated from a human donor with alopecia areata. Sequencing was performed on CD8+ T cells sorted from blood, taken at approximately week 31, from a patient treated with tofacitinib. The chain carries TRBV7-9 and TRBJ2-3; D remains unclear. The DNA for the CDR3 is TGTGCCAGCAGCCCCCAGACCACAGATACGCAGTATTTT. Encoded protein: CASSPQTTDTQYF.